This TCR beta chain was captured by sequencing in a study of identical twins. Every donor was a healthy Caucasian. A universal primer site was added by template switching, and unique molecular identifiers were carried by the cDNA. A single record per CDR3 protein comes from TCRdb applying MiXCR to the 5' RACE reads. The sample consists of nearly 900,000 distinct CDR3 sequences, 9% to 15% of them appearing once. Trimming removed 4 bases from V and 7 bases from J; junction bases left unmatched: 11. There are 15 residues in the CDR3. Germline V CDR1 and CDR2: MDHEN, SYDVKM. This sample was shared with a second study, whose subject was yellow fever vaccine responses in identical twins.

Sequences were obtained from PBMCs. The clonotype originates from a woman under 30 in good health. The chain carries TRBV28 and TRBJ1-2; 8 bases map to TRBD1. CDR3 sequence: CASSYYPGTGFGYTF. In nucleotides, the CDR3 is TGTGCCAGCAGTTATTACCCCGGGACAGGCTTTGGCTACACCTTC.